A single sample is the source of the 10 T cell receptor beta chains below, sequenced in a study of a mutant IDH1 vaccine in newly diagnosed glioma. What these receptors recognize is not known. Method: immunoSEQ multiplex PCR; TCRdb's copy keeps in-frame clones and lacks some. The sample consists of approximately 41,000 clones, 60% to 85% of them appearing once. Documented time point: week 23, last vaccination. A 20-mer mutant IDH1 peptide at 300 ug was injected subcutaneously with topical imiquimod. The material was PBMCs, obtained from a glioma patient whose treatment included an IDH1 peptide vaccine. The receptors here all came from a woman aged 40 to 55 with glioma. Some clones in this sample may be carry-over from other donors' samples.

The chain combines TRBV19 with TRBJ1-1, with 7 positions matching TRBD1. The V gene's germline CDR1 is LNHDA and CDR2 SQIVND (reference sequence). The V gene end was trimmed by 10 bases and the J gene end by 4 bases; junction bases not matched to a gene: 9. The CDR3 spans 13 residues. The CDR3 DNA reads TGTGCCACACAGGGACAGCGGGGCACTGAAGCTTTCTTT. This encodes CATQGQRGTEAFF.

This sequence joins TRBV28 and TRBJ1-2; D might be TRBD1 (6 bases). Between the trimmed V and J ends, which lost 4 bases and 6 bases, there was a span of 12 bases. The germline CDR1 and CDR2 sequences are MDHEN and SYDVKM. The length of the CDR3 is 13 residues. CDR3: CASSSDSLDGYTF. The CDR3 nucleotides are TGTGCCAGCAGTTCGGACAGTTTGGATGGCTACACCTTC.

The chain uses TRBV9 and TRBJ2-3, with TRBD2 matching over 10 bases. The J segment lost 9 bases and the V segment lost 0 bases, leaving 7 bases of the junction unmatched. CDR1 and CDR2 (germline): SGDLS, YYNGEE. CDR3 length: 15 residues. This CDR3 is CASSVEASGGRTQYF. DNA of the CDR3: TGTGCCAGCAGCGTAGAGGCTAGCGGGGGAAGGACGCAGTATTTT. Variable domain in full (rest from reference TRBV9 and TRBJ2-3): DSGVTQTPKHLITATGQRVTLRCSPRSGDLSVYWYQQSLDQGLQFLIQYYNGEERAKGNILERFSAQQFPDLHSELNLSSLELGDSALYFCASSVEASGGRTQYFGPGTRLTVL.

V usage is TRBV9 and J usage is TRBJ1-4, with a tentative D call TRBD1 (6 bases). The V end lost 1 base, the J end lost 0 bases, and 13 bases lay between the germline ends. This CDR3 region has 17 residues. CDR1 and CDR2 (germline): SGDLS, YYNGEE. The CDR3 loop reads CASSVSGALTTNEKLFF. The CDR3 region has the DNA TGTGCCAGCAGCGTATCGGGGGCCTTAACAACTAATGAAAAACTGTTTTTT. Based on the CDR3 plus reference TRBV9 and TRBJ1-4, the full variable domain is DSGVTQTPKHLITATGQRVTLRCSPRSGDLSVYWYQQSLDQGLQFLIQYYNGEERAKGNILERFSAQQFPDLHSELNLSSLELGDSALYFCASSVSGALTTNEKLFFGSGTQLSVL.

The CDR3 region is CASRRTVQETQYF. Written as DNA, the CDR3 is TGTGCCAGCAGGCGGACTGTCCAAGAGACCCAGTACTTC. The V gene is TRBV28, the J gene TRBJ2-5, with a possible D match to TRBD2 (5 bases). Germline V lookup: CDR1 MDHEN, CDR2 SYDVKM. V shed 6 bases and J shed 1 base, with 9 bases lying between them. The CDR3 extends over 13 amino acids.

Here the CDR3 reads CASSQDGHSYEQYF. Written as DNA, the CDR3 is TGTGCCAGCAGCCAAGATGGTCACTCCTACGAGCAGTACTTC. The chain combines TRBV13 with TRBJ2-7; D is ambiguous. The V gene's germline CDR1 is PRHDT and CDR2 FYEKMQ (reference sequence). Trimming removed 5 bases from V and 0 bases from J, with 11 bases in between. CDR3 size: 14 residues.

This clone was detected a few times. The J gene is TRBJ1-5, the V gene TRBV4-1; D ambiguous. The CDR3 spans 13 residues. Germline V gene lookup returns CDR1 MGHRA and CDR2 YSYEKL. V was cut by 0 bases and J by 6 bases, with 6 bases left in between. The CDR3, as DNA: TGCGCCAGCAGCCAAGATCGGGCTCAGCCCCAGCATTTT. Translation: CASSQDRAQPQHF.

CDR3 DNA sequence: TGTGCAAGCCGGAGGCGGGAGGATAGGGAGACCCAGTACTTC. It codes for CASRRREDRETQYF. This chain links TRBV11-2 with TRBJ2-5; TRBD2 aligns across 8 bases. This CDR3 is built from 14 residues. Germline CDR1 and CDR2: SGHAT and FQNNGV.

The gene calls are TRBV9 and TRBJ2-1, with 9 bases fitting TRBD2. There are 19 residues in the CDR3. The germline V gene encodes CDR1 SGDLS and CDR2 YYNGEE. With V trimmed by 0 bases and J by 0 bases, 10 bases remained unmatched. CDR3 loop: CASSVATGGSGSSYNEQFF. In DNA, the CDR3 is TGTGCCAGCAGCGTAGCGACAGGTGGTAGCGGGAGCTCCTACAATGAGCAGTTCTTC.

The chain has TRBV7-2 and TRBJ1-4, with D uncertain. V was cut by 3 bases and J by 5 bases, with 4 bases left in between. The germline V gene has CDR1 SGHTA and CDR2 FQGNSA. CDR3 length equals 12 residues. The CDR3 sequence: CASSLKNEKLFF. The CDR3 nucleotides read TGTGCCAGCAGCTTGAAAAATGAAAAACTGTTTTTT.